This T cell receptor (beta chain) came from a study of T cells of healthy individuals. This clonotype occurred many times. TCRdb called the 5' RACE reads again in MiXCR, with one record for every CDR3 protein. The data contain under 70,000 distinct CDR3 sequences, roughly 14% of them singletons. CDR1 is LNHDA and CDR2 is SQIVND in the germline V gene (reference sequence). The length of the CDR3 is 12 residues. V was shortened by 6 bases and J by 11 bases, with 16 bases between the two germline ends. This sequence originates from a human donor in good health. The rearrangement links TRBV19 to TRBJ1-1, with no clear D. This CDR3 is CASSDRTVWAFF. DNA of the CDR3: TGTGCCAGTAGCGATAGGACTGTTTGGGCTTTCTTT.